One TCR beta chain is described in this entry. Its antigen is not identified. The data stem from a study of blood T cells in healthy people across ages. Notes on the study in general: TCR beta diversity, measured per million T cells, fell in a roughly linear way with age.

The CDR3 totals 15 residues. Germline V gene sequence: CDR1 SGHRS, CDR2 YFSETQ. Trimming shortened V by 6 bases and J by 4 bases, and 17 bases separated the two germline ends. PCR was performed a second time for about 7 to 11 cycles using a sample-barcoded 5' primer and a J-beta primer mix. Researchers report that a template-switch adaptor with 12 random nucleotides tagged each cDNA molecule. TCRdb ran MiXCR on the 5' RACE reads and lists one entry per CDR3 protein. The sample consists of about 1.8 million distinct CDR3 sequences, about 50% of them appearing once. Total RNA extraction produced at least 5.5 micrograms (per sample) for the study.

Sequenced input: blood. The chain carries TRBV5-1 and TRBJ2-1; possibly TRBD1 or TRBD2 for D (5 bases each). This TCR derives from a woman in her thirties or forties in good health. CDR3 protein: CASNPGMGVYNEQFF. The CDR3 DNA sequence: TGCGCCAGCAACCCCGGGATGGGGGTATACAATGAGCAGTTCTTC. Combining the CDR3 with reference TRBV5-1 and TRBJ2-1 gives the whole variable domain KAGVTQTPRYLIKTRGQQVTLSCSPISGHRSVSWYQQTPGQGLQFLFEYFSETQRNKGNFPGRFSGRQFSNSRSEMNVSTLELGDSALYLCASNPGMGVYNEQFFGPGTRLTVL.